This TCR beta chain was recovered during a study of early T cells in non-severe SARS-CoV-2 infection. The wider study: Sequencing targeted bulk RNA from unsorted whole blood, leaving chains unpaired.

Germline V gene data show CDR1 as SGHTA and CDR2 as FQGNSA. After removal of 2 bases from V and 0 bases from J, the junction contained 1 base not matched to a gene. The CDR3 spans 15 residues. Remarks on this clonotype: As yet, its antigen is unknown.

Individually, cDNA molecules had unique molecular identifiers attached to them. One entry per CDR3 protein, called by TCRdb with MiXCR from the 5' RACE reads. The sample lists 69,000 or so distinct CDR3 sequences, around a tenth occurring once. Findings and caveats of the study: Matching with VDJdb favored anti-spike CD8 responses (missing private and CD4 specificities).

Specimen: whole blood. The source of this sequence is an adult who was a healthcare worker with PCR-confirmed SARS-CoV-2 infection or an uninfected control (not recorded which). The V gene is TRBV7-2, the J gene TRBJ2-7; 10 nucleotides align to TRBD2. CDR3 region: CASSLLAGDSYEQYF. DNA of the CDR3: TGTGCCAGCAGCTTACTAGCGGGAGACTCCTACGAGCAGTACTTC.